These 25 T cell receptor beta chains were all obtained from the same sample, sequenced in a study of B cell selection in AIRE deficiency. Assay: immunoSEQ multiplex PCR; the TCRdb copy retains only in-frame clones and omits some. The repertoire holds roughly 18,000 clones, just over 90% seen once, with over 0.8% in the top ten. Regulatory T cells were sorted as CD4+CD25hiCD127low/negative. Sequences were obtained from CD4+CD25+ Tregs sorted from PBMCs. Every receptor here comes from a human donor in good health.

Only one count was recorded for this clone. The gene calls are TRBV7-2 and TRBJ2-1; no reliable D call. The germline CDR1 and CDR2 sequences are SGHTA and FQGNSA. Between the trimmed V and J ends, which lost 3 bases and 5 bases, there was a span of 8 bases. This CDR3 contains 13 residues. CDR3 nucleotides: TGTGCCAGCAGCTTTGGGCCGGACAATGAGCAGTTCTTC. The encoded protein is CASSFGPDNEQFF.

This sequence joins TRBV6-1 and TRBJ2-5, with 9 bases identical to TRBD1. V dropped 9 bases and J dropped 2; count of bases not matched to a gene: 7. Looked up from germline, CDR1 is MNHNS and CDR2 is SASEGT. The CDR3 extends over 14 amino acids. The CDR3 protein is CASLLGQGQETQYF. The CDR3 DNA sequence: TGTGCCAGTCTACTTGGACAGGGGCAAGAGACCCAGTACTTC.

J is TRBJ2-7 and V is TRBV5-1; the match to TRBD1 covers 8 bases. The CDR3 is 14 residues long. The trim removed 4 bases at V and 3 bases at J, leaving 6 bases unmatched. CDR1 SGHRS and CDR2 YFSETQ come from the germline V gene. In DNA form, the CDR3 reads TGCGCCAGCAGCATGGACAGGGAGATCTACGAGCAGTACTTC. It is translated as CASSMDREIYEQYF.

The V gene is TRBV6-1, the J gene TRBJ2-1; maybe TRBD2 (6 bases). Trimming removed 6 bases from V and 9 bases from J, with 15 bases in between. This CDR3 spans 13 amino acids. CDR1 MNHNS and CDR2 SASEGT come from the germline V gene. CDR3 nucleotides: TGTGCCAGCAGGGGGTTCGACGGGAGTGAGCAGTTCTTC. As protein: CASRGFDGSEQFF.

The chain recombines TRBV15 with TRBJ2-1; 7 nucleotides match TRBD2. V was clipped by 0 bases and J by 14 bases; unmatched bases: 10. Germline V gene data show CDR1 as LNHNV and CDR2 as YYDKDF (reference sequence). The CDR3 totals 14 residues. CDR3 loop: CATSRDSGTSVEFF. CDR3 DNA sequence: TGTGCCACCAGCAGAGATTCTGGCACTAGCGTCGAGTTCTTC.

This chain links TRBV7-6 with TRBJ1-5; tentatively, D is TRBD1 (5 bases). This CDR3 has 13 residues. Germline loops: CDR1 SGHVS, CDR2 FNYEAQ. The germline V and J ends were trimmed by 5 bases and 6 bases, with 11 bases remaining between them. DNA for the CDR3: TGTGCCAGCAGCCGGGACCCGCGTCAGCCCCAGCATTTT. Amino acid sequence: CASSRDPRQPQHF.

The chain recombines TRBV11-2 with TRBJ2-1; 7 bases map to TRBD2. Germline V gene lookup returns CDR1 SGHAT and CDR2 FQNNGV. V shed 0 bases and J 9 bases; nucleotides not matched to a gene: 2. The CDR3 has 13 residues. The CDR3 sequence is CASSLDRGGEQFF. The CDR3 DNA follows: TGTGCCAGCAGCTTAGATCGCGGGGGTGAGCAGTTCTTC.

In its sample, this clone was seen once. The chain uses TRBV4-1 and TRBJ1-3; D remains ambiguous. The germline V and J ends were trimmed by 4 bases and 2 bases, with 9 bases remaining between them. Per germline, CDR1 MGHRA and CDR2 YSYEKL. The length of the CDR3 is 14 residues. In DNA, the CDR3 is TGCGCCAGCAGCCCTAGGATAGCTGGAAACACCATATATTTT. This codes for CASSPRIAGNTIYF.

The V gene is TRBV6-1, the J gene TRBJ2-5; D remains ambiguous. The CDR3 extends over 12 amino acids. The V gene lost 1 base and the J gene lost 4 bases, with 4 bases spanning the gap. Looked up from germline, CDR1 is MNHNS and CDR2 is SASEGT. DNA for the CDR3: TGTGCCAGCAGTGAAGGTTCAGAGACCCAGTACTTC. It is translated as CASSEGSETQYF.

The chain carries TRBV6-5 and TRBJ2-3; D remains ambiguous. Per germline, CDR1 MNHEY and CDR2 SVGAGI. With 6 bases removed from V and 6 bases from J, the gap between germline ends came to 7 bases. The CDR3 is made up of 11 amino acids. The CDR3 is CASSLWDTQYF. The CDR3 nucleotides read TGTGCCAGCAGCCTTTGGGATACGCAGTATTTT.

The gene calls are TRBV6-6 and TRBJ2-7; unclear D gene. Germline CDR1 reads MNHNY; CDR2 reads SVGAGI (reference sequence). This CDR3 spans 14 amino acids. Trimming stripped 8 bases from V and 1 base from J, with 15 bases between. The CDR3 spells CASRQPGSSYEQYF. The CDR3 DNA is TGTGCCAGCCGCCAACCAGGAAGTTCCTACGAGCAGTACTTC.

V usage is TRBV5-6 and J usage is TRBJ1-3; the D is unclear. The length of the CDR3 is 15 residues. V was trimmed by 0 bases and J by 0 bases, leaving 7 bases between them. The germline V gene encodes CDR1 SGHDT and CDR2 YYEEEE. The CDR3 sequence: CASSLGSISGNTIYF. Written as DNA, the CDR3 is TGTGCCAGCAGCTTGGGAAGTATCTCTGGAAACACCATATATTTT.

The CDR3 loop is CASSPPFLATDTQYF. For the CDR3, the DNA is TGTGCCAGCTCACCACCCTTCCTAGCCACAGATACGCAGTATTTT. The chain couples TRBV18 to TRBJ2-3, with D possibly TRBD2 on 5 matching bases. This CDR3 is built from 15 residues. Germline V gene sequence: CDR1 KGHSH, CDR2 LQKENI. V gave up 0 bases and J gave up 2 bases, with 9 bases separating them.

The rearrangement uses TRBV14 and TRBJ1-5; D might be TRBD1 (5 bases). The CDR3 extends over 15 amino acids. Germline V CDR1 and CDR2: SGHDN, FVKESK. V gave up 1 base and J gave up 5 bases, with 12 bases separating them. CDR3: CASSQGGTIHQPQHF. CDR3 DNA sequence: TGTGCCAGCAGCCAAGGAGGGACGATCCATCAGCCCCAGCATTTT. The full variable domain, its missing parts supplied by reference TRBV14 and TRBJ1-5, is EAGVTQFPSHSVIEKGQTVTLRCDPISGHDNLYWYRRVMGKEIKFLLHFVKESKQDESGMPNNRFLAERTGGTYSTLKVQPAELEDSGVYFCASSQGGTIHQPQHFGDGTRLSIL.

V is TRBV18 and J is TRBJ2-1, with D hard to call. V was pared by 6 bases and J by 7 bases, with 13 bases between. This CDR3 spans 13 amino acids. Germline loops: CDR1 KGHSH, CDR2 LQKENI. The DNA of the CDR3 is TGTGCCAGCTCCCCAGCCAGTTTAAATGAGCAGTTCTTC. Translated: CASSPASLNEQFF.

This clone was counted between two and nine times. The chain recombines TRBV10-3 with TRBJ2-2, with D possibly TRBD2 on 6 matching bases. Trimming removed 4 bases from V and 0 bases from J, with 9 bases in between. Germline V gene data show CDR1 as ENHRY and CDR2 as SYGVKD. The CDR3 is 15 amino acids. In nucleotides, the CDR3 is TGTGCCATCAGTGGGTGGGGGGCGAACACCGGGGAGCTGTTTTTT. Translation gives CAISGWGANTGELFF.

The rearrangement links TRBV7-2 to TRBJ2-1, with 9 bases that match TRBD2. The CDR3 runs 15 residues. After removal of 5 bases from V and 10 bases from J, the junction contained 12 bases not matched to a gene. Germline V gene sequence: CDR1 SGHTA, CDR2 FQGNSA. The CDR3 loop reads CASSPVGTSPTEQFF. The DNA of the CDR3 is TGTGCCAGCAGCCCCGTAGGGACTAGCCCAACGGAGCAGTTCTTC.

This clone was counted between two and nine times. This chain joins TRBV5-1 and TRBJ2-3; 8 nucleotides line up with TRBD2. The trim removed 4 bases at V and 3 bases at J, leaving 4 bases unmatched. CDR3 size: 14 residues. Looked up from germline, CDR1 is SGHRS and CDR2 is YFSETQ. The CDR3 DNA reads TGCGCCAGCAGCCCGGGACTAGTTACAGATACGCAGTATTTT. Encoded protein: CASSPGLVTDTQYF. Full variable domain (rest looked up from reference TRBV5-1 and TRBJ2-3): KAGVTQTPRYLIKTRGQQVTLSCSPISGHRSVSWYQQTPGQGLQFLFEYFSETQRNKGNFPGRFSGRQFSNSRSEMNVSTLELGDSALYLCASSPGLVTDTQYFGPGTRLTVL.

The chain recombines TRBV6-5 with TRBJ2-7; 9 nucleotides agree with TRBD1. J lost 3 bases, V lost 7 bases, and 7 bases had no gene match. This CDR3 region has 14 residues. CDR1 is MNHEY, CDR2 SVGAGI, per germline. The CDR3 DNA reads as TGTGCCAGCACGTCACCGGGACAGGGCTACGAGCAGTACTTC. This codes for CASTSPGQGYEQYF.

The chain links TRBV30 to TRBJ1-5; the D is unclear. CDR1 is GTSNPN, CDR2 SVGIG, per germline (reference sequence). This CDR3 comprises 13 residues. V was cut by 0 bases and J by 6 bases, with 9 bases left in between. CDR3 in DNA: TGTGCCTGGAGTGTAGGAATGTCTCAGCCCCAGCATTTT. This sequence encodes CAWSVGMSQPQHF. Together with reference TRBV30 and TRBJ1-5, the CDR3 gives the full variable domain: SQTIHQWPATLVQPVGSPLSLECTVEGTSNPNLYWYRQAAGRGLQLLFYSVGIGQISSEVPQNLSASRPQDRQFILSSKKLLLSDSGFYLCAWSVGMSQPQHFGDGTRLSIL.

V gene TRBV6-5 combines with J gene TRBJ2-7; no clear D gene. V lost 3 bases and J 2 bases, leaving 11 bases between the germline ends. The CDR3 is made up of 14 amino acids. Germline V lookup: CDR1 MNHEY, CDR2 SVGAGI. In DNA, the CDR3 is TGTGCCAGCAGTTATACGAGGCAGGCCTACGAGCAGTACTTC. Protein product: CASSYTRQAYEQYF.

This clone occurred a few times. The chain joins TRBV7-9 to TRBJ1-1; D perhaps matches TRBD1 (6 bases). The CDR3 has 14 residues. V lost 5 bases, J lost 4 bases, and 14 bases lay in between. Germline V gene lookup returns CDR1 SEHNR and CDR2 FQNEAQ (reference sequence). This chain's CDR3 is CASSKEGGPTEAFF. The CDR3 region has the DNA TGTGCCAGCAGCAAGGAGGGGGGGCCCACTGAAGCTTTCTTT.

This clone was observed a single time. The chain joins TRBV7-2 to TRBJ2-1, with 9 bases matching TRBD2. The V segment lost 4 bases and the J segment 5 bases; nucleotides outside the gene matches: 6. The CDR3 extends over 15 amino acids. Germline V gives CDR1 SGHTA, CDR2 FQGNSA. The CDR3 spells CASSSLAGANNEQFF. CDR3 nucleotides: TGTGCCAGCAGCTCATTAGCGGGAGCGAACAATGAGCAGTTCTTC. Supplemented by reference TRBV7-2 and TRBJ2-1, the full variable domain reads GAGVSQSPSNKVTEKGKDVELRCDPISGHTALYWYRQSLGQGLEFLIYFQGNSAPDKSGLPSDRFSAERTGGSVSTLTIQRTQQEDSAVYLCASSSLAGANNEQFFGPGTRLTVL.

DNA of the CDR3: TGTGCCAGCTGGGGGACTTACTCCTACGAGCAGTACTTC. Protein: CASWGTYSYEQYF. The rearrangement joins TRBV6-6 to TRBJ2-7, with a weak D call TRBD2 (6 bases). The V gene lost 8 bases and the J gene lost 0 bases, with 11 bases spanning the gap. CDR3 length: 13 amino acids. Germline V gives CDR1 MNHNY, CDR2 SVGAGI (reference sequence).

The V call is TRBV5-1, the J call TRBJ2-7; 8 bases map to TRBD1. The CDR3 runs to 14 residues. Germline V gives CDR1 SGHRS, CDR2 YFSETQ. Unmatched junction bases numbered 6, after V lost 4 bases and J lost 3 bases. CDR3 residues: CASSEGQAIYEQYF. CDR3 nucleotide sequence: TGCGCCAGCAGCGAGGGACAGGCGATCTACGAGCAGTACTTC.